This is a list of T cell receptor beta chains from one sample in a study of Ad26.COV2.S vaccination and SARS-CoV-2 variants. The table came from immunoSEQ multiplex PCR; TCRdb's copy has only in-frame clones and leaves some out. Here the sample spans 350,000 to 500,000 clones, less than 95% being singletons. The sample was peripheral blood, taken in a trial of Ad26.COV2.S vaccine versus placebo. These receptors were taken from a person between 18 and 65 years old who received the Ad26.COV2.S COVID-19 vaccine or a placebo. Each CDR3 is given with its conserved first and last residue. D genes are given only for firm matches. Size is omitted from some rows. Given values are once, few, many or a class for expanded clones.

clone size	D gene	V gene	J gene	CDR3 length	CDR3 DNA	CDR3 protein
.	.	TRBV9	TRBJ2-3	16	TGTGCCAGCAGCGTAGTTGGGAGGCCCAGTTTGGATACGCAGTATTTT	CASSVVGRPSLDTQYF
once	.	TRBV29-1	TRBJ2-2	14	TGCAGCGCTGACGGCGACAGGAACACCGGGGAGCTGTTTTTT	CSADGDRNTGELFF
.	.	TRBV6-2/TRBV6-3	TRBJ2-7	15	TGTGCCAGCAGTTCCTGGACAGATTTCTCCTACGAGCAGTACTTC	CASSSWTDFSYEQYF
.	TRBD2	TRBV9	TRBJ2-1	18	TGTGCCAGCAGCCCCCGTACACCGGGACTAGCGGGATACAATGAGCAGTTCTTC	CASSPRTPGLAGYNEQFF
once	TRBD1	TRBV5-4	TRBJ2-3	16	TGTGCCAGCAGCCTCCCAAGACAGGGAGGCACAGATACGCAGTATTTT	CASSLPRQGGTDTQYF
.	.	TRBV20-1	TRBJ2-4	11	TGCAGTGCTAGAATTCTGAACATTCAGTACTTC	CSARILNIQYF
.	.	TRBV18	TRBJ1-1	15	TGTGCCAGCTCACGAGATTGGATGATGAACACTGAAGCTTTCTTT	CASSRDWMMNTEAFF
.	TRBD2	TRBV27	TRBJ2-1	12	TGTGCCAGCAGTTTAACTAGCGAGAAGCAGTTCTTC	CASSLTSEKQFF
.	TRBD1	TRBV12-3/TRBV12-4	TRBJ2-3	13	TGTGCCAGCAGTTGGGACAGGGGGTATACGCAGTATTTT	CASSWDRGYTQYF
.	TRBD1	TRBV5-4	TRBJ2-3	15	TGTGCCAGCAGCCCGGGGACAGCTAGCACAGATACGCAGTATTTT	CASSPGTASTDTQYF
.	.	TRBV5-1	TRBJ1-1	15	TGCGCCAGCAGCTTGGGCGGGGGAATGAACACTGAAGCTTTCTTT	CASSLGGGMNTEAFF
.	.	TRBV9	TRBJ1-4	14	TGTGCCAGCAGCCCCGACACGACTCTTGAGAAACTGTTTTTT	CASSPDTTLEKLFF
few	.	TRBV9	TRBJ2-7	14	TGTGCCAGCAGCGTAGCGGGGGCGGGCTACGAGCAGTACTTC	CASSVAGAGYEQYF
.	TRBD1	TRBV7-9	TRBJ1-2	16	TGTGCCAGCAGCTTAGGCGCAGGGGGCGCGGTCTATGGCTACACCTTC	CASSLGAGGAVYGYTF
.	TRBD2	TRBV24-1	TRBJ2-1	18	TGTGCCACCAGTGATACAGGACTAGCGGGAGGATTGTACAATGAGCAGTTCTTC	CATSDTGLAGGLYNEQFF
.	.	TRBV2	TRBJ2-7	14	TGTGCCAGCAGCGGACAGTCCGGCTCCTACGAGCAGTACTTC	CASSGQSGSYEQYF
.	.	TRBV4-3	TRBJ2-7	13	TGCGCCAGCAGCCAAGATAACTCATACGAGCAGTACTTC	CASSQDNSYEQYF
.	.	TRBV6-6	TRBJ2-1	15	TGTGCCAGCAGTTACCGACGGGACTCCTACAATGAGCAGTTCTTC	CASSYRRDSYNEQFF
.	.	TRBV7-3	TRBJ2-2	12	TGTGCCAGCAGCTTGGGTGCCGGGGAGCTGTTTTTT	CASSLGAGELFF
.	.	TRBV5-1	TRBJ2-6	21	TGCGCCAGCAGCTTGGTGTTATCGGCGGCCAGGGGGAGGGCTGGGGCCAACGTCCTGACTTTC	CASSLVLSAARGRAGANVLTF
.	TRBD1	TRBV28	TRBJ1-1	15	TGTGCCAGCAGTTTCTCTCCGGGACAGGGGACTGAAGCTTTCTTT	CASSFSPGQGTEAFF
.	TRBD1	TRBV10-3	TRBJ1-5	16	TGTGCCATCAGTGAGGGGATGACAGGGATCGGTAAGCCCCAGCATTTT	CAISEGMTGIGKPQHF
.	.	TRBV5-6	TRBJ1-2	14	TGTGCCAGCAGCTTAGAGGTTGTGGAGATACCCTACACCTTC	CASSLEVVEIPYTF
.	.	TRBV5-1	TRBJ1-2	15	TGCGCCAGCAGCGCCGAGGGCGGGGCGGGCTATGGCTACACCTTC	CASSAEGGAGYGYTF
few	.	TRBV7-3	TRBJ2-5	13	TGTGCCAGCAGCTTAGGGGGAAAGGAGACCCAGTACTTC	CASSLGGKETQYF
.	TRBD1	TRBV9	TRBJ1-1	16	TGTGCCAGCAGCGTGGGTACAGGGGGCGTTCTATCTGAAGCTTTCTTT	CASSVGTGGVLSEAFF
.	.	TRBV19	TRBJ1-5	15	TGTGCCAGTAGTATAGTGTTCGAGGAGATGGAGCCCCAGCATTTT	CASSIVFEEMEPQHF
.	TRBD1	TRBV24-1	TRBJ2-3	13	TGTGCCACCACCAGGACAGGTCTGGATACGCAGTATTTT	CATTRTGLDTQYF
.	.	TRBV5-6	TRBJ2-1	15	TGTGCCAGCAGCTTGATGGGAGAGGGGGACAATGAGCAGTTCTTC	CASSLMGEGDNEQFF
.	.	TRBV9	TRBJ2-7	13	TGTGCCAGCGGAACCGGGACTTCTTACGAGCAGTACTTC	CASGTGTSYEQYF
.	.	TRBV7-3	TRBJ2-2	15	TGTGCCAGCAGCTCAGATCCCGCGAACACCGGGGAGCTGTTTTTT	CASSSDPANTGELFF
.	.	TRBV7-9	TRBJ2-3	16	TGTGCCAGCAGCTTAGGGTGGGCAGGGAGGACAGATACGCAGTATTTT	CASSLGWAGRTDTQYF
once	TRBD2	TRBV7-9	TRBJ2-1	15	TGTGCCAGCAGACTAGCGGGCTTTGAGGGGAATGAGCAGTTCTTC	CASRLAGFEGNEQFF
.	TRBD2	TRBV6-5	TRBJ2-3	13	TGTGCCAGCAGGGGACTAAGCACAGATACGCAGTATTTT	CASRGLSTDTQYF
.	.	TRBV5-6	TRBJ2-3	13	TGTGCCAGCAGCGTCCCGGGGTCAGATACGCAGTATTTT	CASSVPGSDTQYF
.	.	TRBV28	TRBJ2-7	11	TGTGCCAGCTCTACGTTTTACGAGCAGTACTTC	CASSTFYEQYF
.	TRBD2	TRBV7-2	TRBJ2-1	15	TGTGCCAGCAGCTTGGTGACTAGCGGGGCAAATGAGCAGTTCTTC	CASSLVTSGANEQFF
.	TRBD2	TRBV27	TRBJ2-2	16	TGTGCCAGCAGTCCCGCCAGCGGGGGGAACACCGGGGAGCTGTTTTTT	CASSPASGGNTGELFF
.	.	TRBV28	TRBJ2-3	16	TGTGCCAGCAGCCTTCATGAGGGCGGAAGCACAGATACGCAGTATTTT	CASSLHEGGSTDTQYF
.	TRBD1	TRBV6-4	TRBJ2-4	17	TGTGCCAGCAGTGACTCGGGGACAGTGGGTTGGGGAAACATTCAGTACTTC	CASSDSGTVGWGNIQYF
.	.	TRBV19	TRBJ2-4	16	TGTGCCAGTAGTATAGGGGACACCTTTGCCAAAAACATTCAGTACTTC	CASSIGDTFAKNIQYF
.	TRBD1	TRBV27	TRBJ1-6	16	TGTGCCAGCAGTCCTAGGACAGGCCCGAGAAATTCACCCCTCCACTTT	CASSPRTGPRNSPLHF
.	.	TRBV5-4	TRBJ1-4	14	TGTGCCAGCAGCTTGGCAGCAGGGGATGAAAAACTGTTTTTT	CASSLAAGDEKLFF
once	.	TRBV7-2	TRBJ1-2	12	TGTGCCAGCATGGGGGATAACTATGGCTACACCTTC	CASMGDNYGYTF
.	.	TRBV28	TRBJ2-2	11	TGTGCCAGCAGTCCGAGCGGGGAGCTGTTTTTT	CASSPSGELFF
.	.	TRBV7-2	TRBJ1-5	14	TGTGCCAGCAGCGAGGTCAGGAGCAATCAGCCCCAGCATTTT	CASSEVRSNQPQHF
.	.	TRBV7-2	TRBJ2-7	16	TGTGCCAGCAGCCCTAGGGGGCAGGGAGGAGTCTACGAGCAGTACTTC	CASSPRGQGGVYEQYF